This T cell receptor (beta chain) was sequenced in a study of shared clonotypes between healthy human individuals. Whole-study findings and limits: Naive CD4 clonotypes overlapped across a few donors at about 5.3%.

With regard to this clone: The antigen remains undetermined.

This CDR3 comprises 12 residues. Germline CDR1 reads MGHDK; CDR2 reads SYGVNS. V was shortened by 5 bases and J by 0 bases, with 2 bases between the two germline ends. TCRdb keeps only in-frame clones here, not all; method: immunoSEQ multiplex PCR. Counted here are roughly 1 million clones, 65% to 80% occurring once; the ten biggest clones make up 1.4% to 1.5%. Sequencing was carried out using memory CD4+ T cells sorted from blood. Subset meaning: CD45RA-negative fraction. The sequence came from a man between 18 and 35 years old in good health. The gene calls are TRBV25-1 and TRBJ2-1, with D uncertain. The CDR3 reads CASSFSYNEQFF. As DNA, the CDR3 is TGTGCCAGCAGTTTCTCCTACAATGAGCAGTTCTTC. Filled out from reference TRBV25-1 and TRBJ2-1, the complete variable domain reads EADIYQTPRYLVIGTGKKITLECSQTMGHDKMYWYQQDPGMELHLIHYSYGVNSTEKGDLSSESTVSRIRTEHFPLTLESARPSHTSQYLCASSFSYNEQFFGPGTRLTVL.